Reported below is one T cell receptor (beta chain). No antigen is known for it. Base qualities are not provided; no much larger clone lies one nucleotide away. The sample comes from a study of cytomegalovirus exposure and HLA in healthy donors (dated by TCRdb to 2016 to 2017). For the wider study: According to an earlier analysis of 587 of the donors, some 170 million T cells yielded roughly 110 million unique TCR beta sequences and approximately 300 Gb of sequence data. Genome-wide SNP genotypes for about 65% of the roughly 670 donors were used in a later genetic analysis, which treated that subset as a discovery cohort. The later analysis used no new phenotypic data to find candidate immune exposures, relying instead on TCR beta sequences and their occurrence across donors. An early release covering roughly 600 HLA-typed donors comprised about 310 gigabases of sequencing data and tens of millions of unique TCR sequences. Donor age, sex, ethnicity and CMV serostatus were collected together with the repertoire data. The study aimed to test whether signatures of past pathogen exposure could be identified by cataloging public T cell receptors. To predict cytomegalovirus infection status, the study brought together high-throughput TCR immunosequencing, statistical association of individual TCRs with disease status, and machine learning. Typing coverage varied by locus: about 620-630 donors for A, B, C, DRB1 and DQB1; 500 to 550 for DQA1; more than 600 for DPA1; fewer than 480 for DPB1. Both class I and class II loci were covered by HLA typing, at four-digit resolution. An earlier analysis of 500 to 750 of the donors applied high-throughput TCR beta sequencing to assess whether each TCR beta V gene segment acted as functional or pseudogenic. The genetic ancestry cluster associated with self-reported Caucasian donors included about 84% of the roughly 390 genotyped donors. Among around 400 genotyped donors of the cohort, an average of approximately 220,000 unique TCR beta nucleotide sequences was sequenced per donor, of which about 19% were non-productive. A later analysis re-examined previously published TCR beta repertoires from 600 to 700 donors and added high-resolution HLA genotyping to investigate patterns of TCR occurrence. The T cell repertoires of under 700 subjects were profiled by immunosequencing and related to cytomegalovirus serostatus. A separate validation cohort of roughly 110 different subjects was used in addition to the approximately 610-subject first cohort. About five DR-DQ haplotypes were handled as single units for association and clustering, since linkage in the cohort was strong. All discovery cohort repertoires had been generated on a single sequencing platform.

The library was produced with the immunoSEQ multiplex PCR assay. The multiplex PCR relied on a mix of 60 forward primers for TCR Vbeta segments and 13 reverse primers for TCR Jbeta segments. The CDR3 region of rearranged TCR beta genes was amplified from genomic DNA by a multiplex PCR assay. The amplified TCR beta libraries were sequenced on the Illumina HiSeq System as 87-base-pair reads. The paper's processing steps were these. In a later analysis, approximately 74 million unique TCR beta chains were counted across the roughly 610 repertoires, and about 9.9 million of these chains were shared by at least two donors. A nearest-neighbor algorithm error-corrected the raw reads and collapsed the reads into unique sequences, merging closely related sequences to remove PCR and sequencing errors. CDR3 sequences were aligned to IMGT reference sequences to assign V, D and J gene segments. For a sequence to be retained, a match of at least six nucleotides to both a V gene segment and a J gene segment was required. A rearrangement was called productive if the CDR3 had no stop codons and remained in frame with V and J, and every other rearrangement was called non-productive. Following IMGT convention, CDR3 was defined as the stretch from the second conserved V-encoded cysteine to the conserved J-encoded phenylalanine. The earlier analysis of fewer than 700 of the donors excluded sequences that lacked an unambiguous match to a single V gene segment. An earlier analysis of a few hundred of the donors classified V segments as functional when productive rearrangements were above 56.7% and as segregating when the standard deviation between donors was above 5%. A statistical classification framework was developed to diagnose cytomegalovirus status using the catalog of TCR beta chain sequences. A later analysis assigned V and J genes by comparing TCR nucleotide sequences with IMGT/GENE-DB human TR gene sequences. Using the TCRdist pipeline, a later analysis assigned CDR3 sequences along with most-parsimonious VDJ recombination scenarios. In a later analysis, every TCR beta chain was defined by the combination of its CDR3 amino acid sequence and its V-gene family, and reads without a unique V-gene family were dropped. As a way to deal with suspected cross-contamination and a sequencing artifact, a later analysis dropped 450 to 600 nucleotide sequences that were highly shared and had low generation probability. A later analysis calculated a clonal expansion index for each public chain from normalized within-repertoire ranks of inferred template counts. Generation probabilities in a later analysis came from a VDJ recombination model fitted to out-of-frame rearrangements, and those results were checked against IGoR. Hypergeometric tests were used in a later analysis to score TCR-TCR, TCR-HLA and TCR-CMV co-occurrence, with a repertoire-size bias correction applied to the TCR pairs. False discovery rates were estimated in a later analysis by permuting HLA or CMV assignments 20 times. In a later analysis, co-occurring TCRs were grouped with DBSCAN, and TCRdist sequence similarity was added when clustering was performed within HLA-allele-positive subsets. Repertoires with fewer than 30,000 or more than 120,000 public chains were left out of co-occurrence clustering, as were five repertoires with anomalous nucleotide sharing. Drawn from immuneACCESS, this table holds only the in-frame rearrangements with V and J called that TCRdb kept. Clones are partly lost; checked studies trace under half to an unresolved V gene and leave the rest unexplained. From that table come the V and J calls and clone size; the DNA was used to work out D and trimming. The sample table lists roughly 150,000 clones, roughly 80% of them with a count of one. In total, the top ten clones hold 2% to 2.5% of the sample.

The cohort comprised 666 healthy bone marrow donors. Cohort members were all nominally healthy when sampled, although unrecorded immune exposures were likely present. The donor tested CMV seropositive, placing the donor among the 289 seropositive members of the cohort. A peripheral blood sample was provided by each donor, and peripheral blood mononuclear cells were used for TCR beta sequencing. The Qiagen DNeasy Blood Extraction Kit was used to extract genomic DNA from the blood cell samples. Overall results and qualifications from the work: A cluster of highly shared sequence variants was judged likely to be a technical artifact of the sequencing pipeline. Correlated functional status among segregating V segments might be attributable to linkage disequilibrium, but an unknown experimental factor could not be ruled out. In an earlier analysis of roughly 560 of the donors, most TCR beta V segments were observed in productive rearrangements about 90% or about 30% of the time, broadly matching IMGT annotations. Specific HLA alleles were associated with roughly 17,000 TCR beta sequences at a false discovery rate of 0.05 in a later analysis. Because counts were too low, around 17 rarely observed V segments, including chromosome 9 orphons, were left out of the earlier analysis of 500 to 650 of the donors. Across donors, most TCR sequences were observed very rarely, whereas some public TCRs were present in many individuals. In the study, around 160 TCR beta chains were listed as associated with cytomegalovirus. Only TCR beta chains were sequenced in this cohort, and the absence of alpha or paired-chain data limited detectable features. The classifier was reported to diagnose cytomegalovirus status with high specificity and sensitivity in both the original and validation cohorts. In a later analysis, several top co-occurrence clusters were reported to appear linked to parvovirus B19, influenza, CMV and Epstein-Barr virus. A later genetic analysis associated a missense DCLRE1C variant with V-gene and J-gene trimming of TCR beta chains, and an independent cohort replicated the association. Compared with equally common non-associated chains, HLA-associated TCR beta chains in a later analysis were more clonally expanded and had lower generation probabilities. Strong co-occurrence of HLA alleles, especially DR and DQ, made assigning TCR associations to individual alleles difficult. According to a later genetic analysis, donors in an Asian-associated ancestry cluster had fewer N-insertions in productive TCRs than the approximately 700-donor mean. A further reported finding was that TCR beta sequences accurately predicted the HLA-A and HLA-B alleles for most subjects in the first cohort. Roughly uniform sequencing depth across donors was assumed in presence/absence analyses, although this assumption may not hold. A later analysis found that TCR association rates varied across HLA loci, with DRB1 alleles showing the most associated TCRs and HLA-C alleles the fewest. Most CMV-associated TCR beta chains appeared to be HLA-restricted in a later analysis, and the HLA associations seemed to be driven largely by CMV exposure. In vitro tests confirmed that a few of the cytomegalovirus-associated TCR beta chains recognize cytomegalovirus antigens. Because some donors lacked HLA typing at each locus, the association tests relied only on the typed subset. For the cohort, immune exposure information was limited to CMV serostatus. The authors suggested that the approach could potentially be extended to other disease states and immunological phenotypes.

Input material: PBMCs. The TCR sequence derives from a man in his fifties in good health and CMV-seropositive.

The encoded CDR3 is CASSDGDRGTDTQYF. The nucleotide sequence is given as TGTGCCAGCAGTGACGGTGACAGGGGAACAGATACGCAGTATTTT. Recombination joined TRBV2 with TRBJ2-3; TRBD1 agrees with 8 junctional bases. The CDR3 holds 15 amino acids from the cysteine to the phenylalanine. Just the 45-base CDR3 DNA is kept, in frame starting at base 1. From a lookup of the germline V gene, CDR1 and CDR2 are SNHLY and FYNNEI. At the junction V is shortened by 3 bases and J by 3 bases; bases outside the gene matches: 5.